This T cell receptor (beta chain) is from a study of PD-L1 blockade in urothelial cancer. Study-wide background: The patients first took atezolizumab in about 2014, receiving 1,200 mg intravenously every 3 weeks.

For this clone: Its antigen is unidentified.

V shed 4 bases and J 1 base; nucleotides not matched to a gene: 3. The CDR3 contains 14 residues. The germline CDR1 and CDR2 sequences are SGHTS and YDEGEE. TCRdb's table, derived via immunoSEQ multiplex PCR, lists solely in-frame clones and lacks some. The sample shows around 30,000 clones, around 87% of them seen only once. Overall study findings and caveats: Survival was better when pretreatment blood TCR clonality fell below the median.

The sample consisted of PBMCs, taken around atezolizumab (anti-PD-L1) treatment. The rearrangement links TRBV5-8 to TRBJ2-5; TRBD1 agrees at 8 bases. This TCR derives from a man aged 50 to 59 with urothelial cancer. In DNA form, the CDR3 reads TGTGCCAGCAGCCCAGGGACAGGCCAAGAGACCCAGTACTTC. Translating gives CASSPGTGQETQYF.